Listed below are T cell receptor beta chains from one sample, sequenced in a study of T cell responses to AZD1222 COVID-19 vaccine. The method was immunoSEQ multiplex PCR; TCRdb's version includes in-frame clones alone and lacks a portion of them. Here the sample spans 70,000 to 90,000 clones, under 95% being singletons. The starting material was peripheral blood, obtained on day 0 of AZD1222 vaccination. These receptors were collected from an adult in good health. The CDR3 runs from the conserved cysteine through the conserved F or W. D genes are given only for firm matches. Clone size is stated in some rows and not others, as once, few, many or a class when expanded.

d_gene,abundance,len,j_gene,v_gene,CDR3nt,CDR3aa
.,.,16,TRBJ2-2,TRBV30,TGTGCCTGGACCCCTGCTTGGGGGAAGAACACCGGGGAGCTGTTTTTT,CAWTPAWGKNTGELFF
.,.,15,TRBJ1-4,TRBV19,TGTGCCAGTAGTATGGACAGTGCAACTAATGAAAAACTGTTTTTT,CASSMDSATNEKLFF
.,.,15,TRBJ2-3,TRBV4-1,TGCGCCAGCAGCCAAGTTGAGGGGAGCACAGATACGCAGTATTTT,CASSQVEGSTDTQYF
.,few,14,TRBJ1-1,TRBV10-3,TGTGCCATCAAGGGCGGAACCATGAACACTGAAGCTTTCTTT,CAIKGGTMNTEAFF
.,.,15,TRBJ2-5,TRBV3-1/TRBV3-2,TGTGCCAGCAGCCAGGGACCGCGGTACCAAGAGACCCAGTACTTC,CASSQGPRYQETQYF
.,.,15,TRBJ2-7,TRBV15,TGTGCCACCAGCAGAGCACCCCCGCTTAGGTACGAGCAGTACTTC,CATSRAPPLRYEQYF
.,once,13,TRBJ1-5,TRBV7-2,TGTGCCAGCAGCTTGAGGCCGAATCAGCCCCAGCATTTT,CASSLRPNQPQHF
.,.,16,TRBJ1-2,TRBV7-2,TGTGCCAGCAGCCTTGTCCAAGGAGTTTCTAACTATGGCTACACCTTC,CASSLVQGVSNYGYTF
.,once,13,TRBJ2-7,TRBV19,TGTGCCAGTAGTATTTACAGGGACTACGAGCAGTACTTC,CASSIYRDYEQYF
.,.,13,TRBJ1-2,TRBV28,TGTGCCAGCGGCATTGGTACGAGCTATGGCTACACCTTC,CASGIGTSYGYTF
.,.,14,TRBJ1-1,TRBV29-1,TGCAGCGTGGACTTGGGGGGCAAGAACACTGAAGCTTTCTTT,CSVDLGGKNTEAFF
.,.,15,TRBJ2-2,TRBV5-1,TGCGCCAGCAGCTTTTCGGTACCGAACACCGGGGAGCTGTTTTTT,CASSFSVPNTGELFF
TRBD1,.,14,TRBJ1-2,TRBV27,TGTGCCAGCAGTTCCTCGGACAGGTTGTATGGCTACACCTTC,CASSSSDRLYGYTF
.,.,12,TRBJ1-2,TRBV19,TGTGCCTCTACGCGGTGGAACTATGGCTACACCTTC,CASTRWNYGYTF
.,.,14,TRBJ2-3,TRBV9,TGTGCCAGCCCACAGGTCCTCTTCCCGGATACGCAGTATTTT,CASPQVLFPDTQYF
.,.,12,TRBJ2-4,TRBV10-3,TGTGCCATCAGTGACGGGAGTAACATTCAGTACTTC,CAISDGSNIQYF
.,.,12,TRBJ2-1,TRBV28,TGTGCCAGCAGTTGGGCAGGGAATGAGCAGTTCTTC,CASSWAGNEQFF
.,once,14,TRBJ1-2,TRBV18,TGTGCCAGCTCACCATATACAGACGCAGATGGCTACACCTTC,CASSPYTDADGYTF
.,.,16,TRBJ2-2,TRBV4-1,TGCGCCAGCAGCCATTCTTGGGGTACAAACACCGGGGAGCTGTTTTTT,CASSHSWGTNTGELFF
TRBD1,.,17,TRBJ1-1,TRBV5-6,TGTGCCAGCAGCTTAGACGGCGTCGACAGGGCAGGCACTGAAGCTTTCTTT,CASSLDGVDRAGTEAFF
.,.,12,TRBJ1-3,TRBV18,TGTGCCAGCTCACCAGAGGGAAACACCATATATTTT,CASSPEGNTIYF
TRBD2,.,14,TRBJ2-1,TRBV7-2,TGTGCCAGCAGTCATGGACTAGCACTTAATGAGCAGTTCTTC,CASSHGLALNEQFF
.,.,14,TRBJ2-1,TRBV6-6,TGTGCCAGCAGTTACGTGGGAGATCGGATCGAGCAGTTCTTC,CASSYVGDRIEQFF
.,.,13,TRBJ2-5,TRBV12-3/TRBV12-4,TGTGCCAGCACCATCGAGGGTCTCGAGACCCAGTACTTC,CASTIEGLETQYF
.,.,13,TRBJ1-1,TRBV6-4,TGTGCCAGCAGTGATAATGGCGGTGCTGAAGCTTTCTTT,CASSDNGGAEAFF
.,.,15,TRBJ1-1,TRBV4-2,TGTGCCAGCAGCCAAGAAGAGAGGGGGAACACTGAAGCTTTCTTT,CASSQEERGNTEAFF
.,.,14,TRBJ2-5,TRBV14,TGTGCCAGCAGCCAAGAAGAGGCGTTGGGGACCCAGTACTTC,CASSQEEALGTQYF
TRBD1,.,15,TRBJ1-4,TRBV2,TGTGCCAGCAGTGCGGACAGGGCGTTTAATGAAAAACTGTTTTTT,CASSADRAFNEKLFF
TRBD1,.,15,TRBJ2-7,TRBV18,TGTGCCAGCTCGCCAAGGACAGGGGTGGATTCCGAGCAGTACTTC,CASSPRTGVDSEQYF
.,once,14,TRBJ2-7,TRBV6-1,TGTGCCAGCAGTGAAGTTCATCGACCTTACGAGCAGTACTTC,CASSEVHRPYEQYF
TRBD1,once,13,TRBJ1-2,TRBV12-3/TRBV12-4,TGTGCCAGCAGTTTTCGGCAGGGGGATGGCTACACCTTC,CASSFRQGDGYTF
.,.,16,TRBJ2-5,TRBV27,TGTGCCAGCAGTTTGTTTCGGGGGGCTTCTAGAGAGACCCAGTACTTC,CASSLFRGASRETQYF
TRBD2,.,15,TRBJ2-1,TRBV27,TGTGCCAGCAGTTTATCAAGCGGGGGCTTGAATGAGCAGTTCTTC,CASSLSSGGLNEQFF
.,.,15,TRBJ1-1,TRBV7-9,TGTGCCAGCAGCCCATCTCGGGGGGTGCTCACTGAAGCTTTCTTT,CASSPSRGVLTEAFF
.,.,12,TRBJ2-1,TRBV10-1,TGCGCCAGCAAAGACCCGACCGGTGAGCAGTTCTTC,CASKDPTGEQFF
.,.,12,TRBJ2-1,TRBV5-8,TGTGCCAGCAGCTTGGGAGCGAATGAGCAGTTCTTC,CASSLGANEQFF
.,.,14,TRBJ1-6,TRBV28,TGTGCCAGCAGTTTAATGGCAGGGGTCTCACCCCTCCACTTT,CASSLMAGVSPLHF
TRBD2,.,18,TRBJ2-7,TRBV28,TGTGCCAGCAGTTCCCCCGAGGGACTAGCGGGAGTAACCTACGAGCAGTACTTC,CASSSPEGLAGVTYEQYF
.,.,11,TRBJ2-7,TRBV6-5,TGTGCCAGCAGATCCCTACGAGAGCAGTACTTC,CASRSLREQYF
.,.,14,TRBJ1-1,TRBV14,TGTGCCAGCAGCCAAGAATGGGATGGGGTTGAAGCTTTCTTT,CASSQEWDGVEAFF
.,.,13,TRBJ1-1,TRBV19,TGTGCCAGTAGGTGGGAGGCGAACACTGAAGCTTTCTTT,CASRWEANTEAFF
.,.,13,TRBJ2-7,TRBV7-9,TGTGCCAGCAGCTTTCCTAGCGACTACGAGCAGTACTTC,CASSFPSDYEQYF
.,.,14,TRBJ2-2,TRBV2,TGTGCCAGCCAGGGCCAGGGGGGAACCGGGGAGCTGTTTTTT,CASQGQGGTGELFF
TRBD1,.,17,TRBJ1-2,TRBV25-1,TGTGCCAGCAGTGAATCACGGACAGGGGGATCGGACTATGGCTACACCTTC,CASSESRTGGSDYGYTF
.,.,14,TRBJ1-3,TRBV6-5,TGTGCCAGCAGCTGGGGGCAGCAAACAAACACCATATATTTT,CASSWGQQTNTIYF